This record looks at one TCR beta chain sequence and its context. Its target antigen remains unknown. Base qualities are not provided; no much larger clone lies one nucleotide away. Systemically healthy Caucasian individuals from Russia, 35 to 50 in total and aged about 6 to 95 years, were included as donors. Ten milliliters of peripheral blood were collected from each donor into EDTA-treated Vacutainer tubes. Ficoll-Paque density-gradient centrifugation was used to isolate PBMCs, with at least 7 million per sample. Trizol reagent was used to extract total RNA from the PBMCs, yielding at least 5.5 micrograms per sample. For every donor, an aliquot of PBMCs went through flow cytometry to measure the percentages of naive CD45RAhigh/CD27high T cells. These data belong to a study of blood T cells in healthy people across ages (dated by TCRdb to between 2014 and 2016). Context from the whole study: In model experiments, template switching captured roughly one uniquely barcoded TCR beta cDNA molecule for every two T cells. Using deep sequencing normalized with unique cDNA molecular identifiers, the study measured how TCR beta repertoire diversity changes with age. Donors were grouped into four age groups: young (average approximately 16 years), middle-aged (roughly 38), aged (about 60) and long-lived (82). To avoid experimental bias, donors of different ages were distributed randomly across sequencing lanes. For two donors (one aged 18 to 29 and one aged 80 or older), the study analyzed two additional independent replicas of 1 million unique cDNA reads from the same blood draw. What the work shows at the level of the full study, not this receptor alone: Estimates of total diversity based on one million sequenced T cells were regarded as lower bounds and as underestimates. Because the CMV infection status of the donors was unknown, age-related changes in expanded clonotypes may potentially have been confounded. Because profiling used bulk unsorted PBMCs, naive and antigen-experienced compartments could not be compared conclusively. A strong correlation was found between observed TCR beta diversity and the percentage of naive T cells measured by flow cytometry. The long-lived group showed more naive CD4+ T cells, fewer expanded clones and increased TCR diversity than the aged group, suggesting age selection. As age increased, observed TCR beta diversity per million T cells dropped in a roughly linear way, and a significant reduction was already evident by age 40.

The CDR3 holds 16 amino acids from the cysteine to the phenylalanine. The entry retains the CDR3 DNA only, 48 bases that are in frame from base 1. Based on the germline V gene, the CDR1 and CDR2 sequences are SGHRS and YFSETQ. The library was produced with 5' RACE. Sequenced using an Illumina HiSeq 2500. A second PCR of 7 to 11 cycles was performed with a sample-barcoded 5' primer and a J-beta primer mix. Each TCR beta cDNA molecule received a unique molecular identifier from a template-switch 5' adaptor carrying 12 random nucleotides. At least 2.5 million CDR3-containing paired-end reads were obtained from each sample. First-strand cDNA synthesis was performed from all RNA using the Mint cDNA synthesis kit, with priming by a TRBC-specific oligonucleotide. Following uracil-DNA glycosylase treatment, all cDNA underwent a first 18-cycle PCR with the universal primers M1SS and BC2_uni_R. The published analysis was carried out like this. For normalization, 1 million high-quality reads were randomly selected from each sample, with every read carrying a distinct molecular identifier. Reads sharing molecular identifiers were discarded rather than binned into consensus sequences. MiTCR, set to a Q25 quality threshold and the strictest error-elimination algorithm, was used for CDR3 identification, clonotype clustering and error correction. A nonparametric unseen species model using Euler transformation provided a lower-bound estimate of total TCR beta diversity. TCRdb's own reprocessing of the public reads used fastp at Q25 and MiXCR and kept productive beta chains. Every distinct CDR3 protein forms one entry, paired with its most common genes and DNA. Clone size and V and J calls follow TCRdb, not the original study. The sample has under 1,000,000 distinct CDR3 sequences on record, less than 60% of them singletons. The ten largest clonotypes hold around 18% of the sample.

The TCR comes from a man at least 80 years old in good health. Sequenced sample: blood. This sequence uses TRBV5-1 and TRBJ2-1; 10 middle bases align to TRBD2. With the DNA end fitting TRBJ2-7 better, the J assignment may be wrong. For the CDR3, the sequence is CASSSQASGGYNEQYF. The nucleotides are TGCGCCAGCAGCTCCCAAGCTAGCGGGGGCTACAATGAGCAGTACTTC.